Below are 30 T cell receptor beta chains sequenced from a single sample in a study of regulatory T cells in long-lasting Graves disease. Documented time point: persistent/refractory GD, antithyroid drugs over 5 years with positive TRAb. Following extraction of RNA from PBMCs, that RNA was used to make the TCR library. Researchers made TCR beta libraries by using iRepertoire HTBI primers and running Arm-PCR on CDR3 regions. TCRdb re-called the multiplex PCR reads with MiXCR, one entry per CDR3 protein. The sample shows some 430,000 distinct CDR3 sequences, under 25% of them seen only once. The sample here was peripheral blood mononuclear cells (PBMCs), taken when the disease was refractory, from a patient treated with antithyroid drugs. All receptors derive from a female donor with Graves disease.

V is TRBV6-2 or TRBV6-3 and J is TRBJ1-4; D is unclear. Per the germline V gene, CDR1 is MNHEY and CDR2 is SVGEGT. The CDR3 is made up of 15 amino acids. Trimming cost V 0 bases and J 4 bases, with 9 bases left between them. The CDR3 nucleotides are TGTGCCAGCAGTTACTCGAAGGTTATTAATGAAAAACTGTTTTTT. The encoded protein is CASSYSKVINEKLFF.

This clonotype was seen many times. The rearrangement uses TRBV28 and TRBJ2-7; 7 nucleotides align to TRBD1. Germline assignment: CDR1 MDHEN and CDR2 SYDVKM. J gave up 6 bases and V 1 base, and 6 bases lay outside the gene matches. The CDR3 is made up of 14 amino acids. CDR3 amino acids: CASSLLATGFEQYF. The CDR3 region has the DNA TGTGCCAGCAGTTTATTGGCGACAGGGTTCGAGCAGTACTTC.

This clonotype was counted many times. The chain carries TRBV5-1 and TRBJ2-7; perhaps TRBD2 as D (6 bases). Germline CDR1 is SGHRS and CDR2 is YFSETQ. The ends were cut back, 4 bases at V and 3 bases at J, with 11 bases in the middle. This CDR3 has 13 residues. CDR3 nucleotides: TGCGCCAGCAGCGGGACGCGGGGCTACGAGCAGTACTTC. Its translation is CASSGTRGYEQYF.

Many counts were recorded for this clonotype. The chain recombines TRBV20-1 with TRBJ2-7, with D maybe TRBD1 (6 bases). The CDR3 has 13 residues. CDR1 and CDR2 (germline): DFQATT, SNEGSKA (reference sequence). V was clipped by 4 bases and J by 3 bases, with 13 bases between them. The CDR3 reads CSAIWPGDYEQYF. The CDR3 DNA reads as TGCAGTGCTATCTGGCCAGGGGACTACGAGCAGTACTTC.

J is TRBJ2-6 and V is TRBV7-9; the D gene is possibly TRBD1 (5 bases). The V end lost 4 bases, the J end lost 2 bases, and 12 bases lay between the germline ends. CDR1 SEHNR and CDR2 FQNEAQ come from the germline V gene (reference sequence). The CDR3 spans 16 residues. DNA for the CDR3: TGTGCCAGCAGCTCTTCAGGGTATCCTGGGGCCAACGTCCTGACTTTC. Its translation is CASSSSGYPGANVLTF. Complete variable domain (other parts from reference TRBV7-9 and TRBJ2-6): DTGVSQNPRHKITKRGQNVTFRCDPISEHNRLYWYRQTLGQGPEFLTYFQNEAQLEKSRLLSDRFSAERPKGSFSTLEIQRTEQGDSAMYLCASSSSGYPGANVLTFGAGSRLTVL.

CDR3 coding DNA: TGTGCCATCAGTGATACGGGAGATGGCACCGGGGAGCTGTTTTTT. It yields the protein CAISDTGDGTGELFF. This rearrangement joins TRBV10-3 to TRBJ2-2, with TRBD2 as a possible D gene (6 bases). The CDR3 loop spans 15 amino acids. The germline V and J ends were trimmed by 3 bases and 4 bases, with 12 bases remaining between them. Germline V gene sequence: CDR1 ENHRY, CDR2 SYGVKD.

There are a few counts of this clonotype. The V call is TRBV19, the J call TRBJ1-1, with D possibly TRBD1 on 5 matching bases. V lost 1 base to trimming and J lost 0 bases, with 30 bases between them. The CDR3 has 22 amino acids. CDR1 and CDR2 (germline): LNHDA, SQIVND (reference sequence). The CDR3 region has the DNA TGTGCCAGTAGTATAGTTCGATTTGCAGGGAGGTTGGAGGAGAGAATGAACACTGAAGCTTTCTTT. It specifies CASSIVRFAGRLEERMNTEAFF.

This sequence joins TRBV11-2 and TRBJ2-5; D may be TRBD1 or TRBD2 (7 bases each). The length of the CDR3 is 16 residues. Germline V CDR1 and CDR2: SGHAT, FQNNGV. V dropped 4 bases and J dropped 4 bases, with 19 bases sitting between them. The CDR3: CASSSRRGGGGETQYF. The CDR3 DNA reads as TGTGCCAGCAGCTCCCGCAGGGGGGGAGGCGGAGAGACCCAGTACTTC.

Points on this clonotype: A read error may explain this, as a much larger clone is one base away. This chain links TRBV24-1 with TRBJ1-4; 8 nucleotides match TRBD1. V lost 5 bases to trimming and J lost 0 bases; unmatched junction nucleotides: 4. The V gene's germline CDR1 is KGHDR and CDR2 SFDVKD. The CDR3 runs 16 residues. The CDR3 coding sequence is TGTGCCACCAGTGGCTCACAGGGGGCAACTAATGAAAAACTGTTTTTT. Translated, it gives CATSGSQGATNEKLFF.

V usage is TRBV9 and J usage is TRBJ2-7; TRBD2 aligns across 11 bases. Germline CDR1 reads SGDLS; CDR2 reads YYNGEE. The V segment lost 0 bases and the J segment 7 bases; nucleotides outside the gene matches: 9. There are 16 residues in the CDR3. The CDR3: CASSVGLAGGSGEQYF. CDR3 DNA sequence: TGTGCCAGCAGCGTAGGTCTAGCGGGAGGCTCTGGGGAGCAGTACTTC. Combining the CDR3 with reference TRBV9 and TRBJ2-7 gives the whole variable domain DSGVTQTPKHLITATGQRVTLRCSPRSGDLSVYWYQQSLDQGLQFLIQYYNGEERAKGNILERFSAQQFPDLHSELNLSSLELGDSALYFCASSVGLAGGSGEQYFGPGTRLTVT.

This clonotype appeared many times. The rearrangement joins TRBV27 to TRBJ2-7; 11 bases map to TRBD2. The CDR3 is 14 residues long. V dropped 6 bases and J dropped 4; count of bases not matched to a gene: 5. From germline, CDR1 is MNHEY and CDR2 SMNVEV (reference sequence). In DNA, the CDR3 is TGTGCCAGCAGATTAGCGGGAGGGCGGTACGAGCAGTACTTC. Protein: CASRLAGGRYEQYF.

The chain couples TRBV29-1 to TRBJ2-7, with D uncertain. Germline V gives CDR1 SQVTM, CDR2 ANQGSEA. V was cut by 3 bases and J by 0 bases, with 9 bases left in between. This CDR3 region has 13 residues. CDR3 residues: CSVDGDSSYEQYF. For the CDR3, the DNA is TGCAGCGTTGATGGGGATAGCTCCTACGAGCAGTACTTC.

V and J are TRBV4-2 and TRBJ1-5; TRBD1 matches at 7 bases. Trimming took 5 bases from V and 2 from J; bases not matched to a gene: 6. CDR3 length: 15 residues. The germline CDR1 and CDR2 sequences are LGHNA and YNFKEQ. This CDR3 reads CASSAQGSGNQPQHF. CDR3 in DNA: TGTGCCAGCAGCGCACAGGGGTCGGGCAATCAGCCCCAGCATTTT.

There are many counts of this clonotype. V is TRBV7-8 and J is TRBJ1-4; TRBD1 matches at 8 bases. The V gene's germline CDR1 is SGHVS and CDR2 FQNEAQ. The trim removed 5 bases at V and 8 bases at J, leaving 7 bases unmatched. CDR3 length: 14 amino acids. CDR3 nucleotide sequence: TGTGCCAGCAGCACCGGGACAGGATTCGAAAAACTGTTTTTT. It translates to CASSTGTGFEKLFF.

The table lists this clonotype with many counts. This rearrangement joins TRBV5-1 to TRBJ1-1; TRBD1 might be the D (6 bases). The V gene lost 3 bases and the J gene lost 0 bases, with 15 bases spanning the gap. The length of the CDR3 is 16 residues. Germline loops: CDR1 SGHRS, CDR2 YFSETQ. CDR3 sequence (DNA): TGCGCCAGCAGCTCCGGACAGCTAGCGCTGAACACTGAAGCTTTCTTT. Amino acids: CASSSGQLALNTEAFF.

The chain employs TRBV12-3 or TRBV12-4 and TRBJ2-1; 7 positions match TRBD2. This CDR3 is 15 amino acids long. V was clipped by 2 bases and J by 5 bases; unmatched bases: 6. CDR3 sequence (DNA): TGTGCCAGCAGTTTAAGGGCGGGAGTACACAATGAGCAGTTCTTC. Protein product: CASSLRAGVHNEQFF.

The chain recombines TRBV19 with TRBJ2-5, with 14 bases matching TRBD2. The V and J ends lost 10 bases and 2 bases, in that order; junction bases with no gene match: 6. In germline, CDR1 is LNHDA, CDR2 SQIVND (reference sequence). CDR3 size: 15 residues. DNA of the CDR3: TGTGCCACAGGACTAGCGGGGGGCGAGCAAGAGACCCAGTACTTC. This gives the protein CATGLAGGEQETQYF.

Remarks on this clonotype: The junction does not match germline at one end; this may be a read error. V is TRBV4-1 and J is TRBJ1-1, with D tentatively TRBD1 (5 bases). Germline loops: CDR1 MGHRA, CDR2 YSYEKL. The CDR3 extends over 15 amino acids. The CDR3 is CASSQPRPGNAEAFF. DNA for the CDR3: TGCGCCAGCAGCCAACCTCGGCCAGGGAACGCTGAAGCTTTCTTT.

The chain carries TRBV4-3 and TRBJ2-7; 9 bases are shared with TRBD1. V lost 0 bases, J lost 1 base, and 7 bases stayed unmatched. Germline V gene lookup returns CDR1 LGHNA and CDR2 YSLEER. The CDR3 is 17 residues long. CDR3 nucleotides: TGCGCCAGCAGCCAAGAAGGAGGGACAGGGTATTCCTACGAGCAGTACTTC. Protein product: CASSQEGGTGYSYEQYF.

This clonotype was detected only a few times. The rearrangement links TRBV20-1 to TRBJ2-7; 8 bases are shared with TRBD2. CDR1 is DFQATT, CDR2 SNEGSKA, per germline (reference sequence). Unmatched junction bases numbered 12, after V lost 5 bases and J lost 0 bases. The CDR3 loop spans 16 amino acids. Written as DNA, the CDR3 is TGCAGTGCTCATGCCTGGGGCGGGGGGCCCTCCTACGAGCAGTACTTC. It encodes CSAHAWGGGPSYEQYF.

This clonotype was seen ten or more times. For the CDR3, the DNA is TGTGCCAGCAGTCCTCGGCGGGGAGAGACCCAGTACTTC. It translates to CASSPRRGETQYF. The chain has TRBV27 and TRBJ2-5; perhaps TRBD2 as D (6 bases). The CDR3 length is 13 residues. V was pared by 5 bases and J by 4 bases, with 11 bases between. Germline V gene lookup returns CDR1 MNHEY and CDR2 SMNVEV (reference sequence).

Note on this clonotype: A single base separates this from a much larger clone, so it may be a read error. The chain joins TRBV6-2 or TRBV6-3 to TRBJ2-2, with a tentative D call TRBD2 (6 bases). Germline lookup yields CDR1 MNHEY and CDR2 SVGEGT. The CDR3 has 16 residues. CDR3 nucleotides: TGTGCCAGCAGTGGAGGCGGGACGGAGAACACCAGGGAGCTGTTTTTT. It encodes CASSGGGTENTRELFF.

A few counts support this clonotype. The V gene is TRBV18, the J gene TRBJ2-7; 8 bases agree with TRBD1. The CDR3 contains 15 residues. V shed 4 bases and J 6 bases; nucleotides not matched to a gene: 11. Per germline, CDR1 KGHSH and CDR2 LQKENI. The CDR3 region is CASSLDPGGPSEQYF. Here the CDR3 DNA reads TGTGCCAGCTCACTAGACCCAGGGGGCCCTTCCGAGCAGTACTTC. The whole variable domain, filled in from reference TRBV18 and TRBJ2-7, reads NAGVMQNPRHLVRRRGQEARLRCSPMKGHSHVYWYRQLPEEGLKFMVYLQKENIIDESGMPKERFSAEFPKEGPSILRIQQVVRGDSAAYFCASSLDPGGPSEQYFGPGTRLTVT.

The J gene is TRBJ1-1, the V gene TRBV18; the match to TRBD1 covers 7 bases. The V gene end was trimmed by 5 bases and the J gene end by 4 bases; junction bases not matched to a gene: 4. The CDR3 length is 13 residues. The germline gives CDR1 KGHSH, CDR2 LQKENI. The CDR3 nucleotides read TGTGCCAGCTCAGATAACAGGGGCACTGAAGCTTTCTTT. This codes for CASSDNRGTEAFF.

This clonotype was observed a few times. V usage is TRBV7-9 and J usage is TRBJ2-7; 7 bases map to TRBD1. CDR1 and CDR2 (germline): SEHNR, FQNEAQ (reference sequence). Germline trimming cut 6 bases from V and 3 bases from J; bases unmatched to any gene: 2. This CDR3 region has 12 residues. CDR3: CASRGTDYEQYF. CDR3 nucleotides: TGTGCCAGCAGGGGGACAGACTACGAGCAGTACTTC.

This chain uses TRBV15 with TRBJ2-2; the D is unclear. Germline assignment: CDR1 LNHNV and CDR2 YYDKDF (reference sequence). Trimming removed 0 bases at V and 5 bases at J, with 7 bases between. The CDR3 contains 14 residues. CDR3 DNA: TGTGCCACCAGCAGAGACCGGAGTACCGGGGAGCTGTTTTTT. This gives the protein CATSRDRSTGELFF.

This chain connects TRBV30 to TRBJ1-1; TRBD1 matches 7 bases. CDR1 and CDR2 (germline): GTSNPN, SVGIG (reference sequence). Trimming cost V 0 bases and J 1 base; bases outside gene matches: 5. There are 15 residues in the CDR3. The CDR3: CAWSVGEGANTEAFF. The CDR3 DNA reads TGTGCCTGGAGTGTTGGAGAGGGGGCGAACACTGAAGCTTTCTTT.

This clonotype was seen at least ten times. The V and J genes are TRBV7-9 and TRBJ1-1; D remains unclear. This CDR3 contains 14 residues. The V end lost 1 base, the J end lost 2 bases, and 8 bases lay between the germline ends. Germline loops: CDR1 SEHNR, CDR2 FQNEAQ (reference sequence). The CDR3 spells CASSLVTGNTEAFF. As DNA, the CDR3 is TGTGCCAGCAGCTTAGTGACGGGTAACACTGAAGCTTTCTTT.

This clonotype was seen at least ten times. The chain couples TRBV6-5 to TRBJ1-2; possible D gene TRBD1, 6 bases. The V gene's germline CDR1 is MNHEY and CDR2 SVGAGI. The CDR3 totals 14 residues. The V and J ends lost 2 bases and 2 bases respectively, with 9 bases between them. CDR3 protein: CASSYNGQNYGYTF. The CDR3 nucleotides read TGTGCCAGCAGTTACAACGGACAGAACTATGGCTACACCTTC.

This clonotype appeared once. The chain couples TRBV9 to TRBJ1-1, with 7 bases that match TRBD1. The length of the CDR3 is 14 residues. Looked up from germline, CDR1 is SGDLS and CDR2 is YYNGEE. With V trimmed by 0 bases and J by 11 bases, 10 bases remained unmatched. CDR3 protein: CASSVASTGSAAFF. For the CDR3, the DNA is TGTGCCAGCAGCGTAGCTTCGACAGGGTCCGCTGCTTTCTTT.